The rows below give T cell receptor beta chains drawn from one sample of a study of T cell repertoires in cytomegalovirus infection. TCRdb processed the reads anew with MiXCR; each CDR3 protein has one entry. The sample has about 400,000 distinct CDR3 sequences; roughly 20% are singletons. The sequencing input was PBMCs. The receptors were gathered from a human donor in good health (CMV status not recorded). Some clones in this sample may be carry-over from other donors' samples. Each CDR3 is given with its conserved first and last residue. A D gene is named only where the DNA matches it firmly. Size is stated for part of the rows, as once, few or many counts, or as a class when the clone is expanded.

V gene	CDR3 length	clone size	J gene	D gene	CDR3 protein	CDR3 DNA
TRBV3-1	13	few	TRBJ1-6	-	CASSQVPMSPLHF	TGTGCCAGCAGCCAAGTTCCTATGTCACCCCTCCACTTT
TRBV7-8	12	many	TRBJ2-1	-	CASSLDSHEQFF	TGTGCCAGCAGCTTGGACTCCCATGAGCAGTTCTTC
TRBV11-2	14	many	TRBJ1-6	-	CASSLIERDSPLHF	TGTGCCAGCAGCTTAATCGAGAGAGATTCACCCCTCCACTTT
TRBV7-2	15	many	TRBJ1-6	TRBD1	CASSLMPGGNSPLHF	TGTGCCAGCAGCTTAATGCCAGGGGGGAATTCACCCCTCCACTTT
TRBV27	14	-	TRBJ2-3	TRBD2	CATVRAGGADTQYF	TGTGCCACCGTCCGTGCGGGAGGCGCAGATACGCAGTATTTT
TRBV7-2	14	few	TRBJ2-5	-	CASTPSQAEETQYF	TGTGCCAGCACCCCCAGCCAGGCCGAAGAGACCCAGTACTTC
TRBV6-6	15	-	TRBJ2-1	TRBD2	CASSLLEREGPGEFF	TGTGCCAGCAGCCTACTAGAGCGGGAGGGCCCTGGGGAGTTCTTC
TRBV7-8	15	many	TRBJ2-5	TRBD2	CASSFASGGQETQYF	TGTGCCAGCAGCTTCGCTAGCGGGGGCCAAGAGACCCAGTACTTC
TRBV7-6	13	-	TRBJ1-2	-	CASSFATVYGYTF	TGTGCCAGCAGCTTCGCCACAGTCTATGGCTACACCTTC
TRBV10-3	15	few	TRBJ2-3	TRBD1	CAIRMDRASTDTQYF	TGTGCCATCAGGATGGACAGGGCGAGCACAGATACGCAGTATTTT
TRBV12-3/TRBV12-4	15	few	TRBJ2-7	-	CASSSRTGRGYEQYF	TGTGCCAGCAGTTCCCGGACTGGACGGGGCTACGAGCAGTACTTC
TRBV7-9	13	-	TRBJ1-1	-	CASSLEEDTEAFF	TGTGCCAGCAGCTTAGAGGAAGACACTGAAGCTTTCTTT
TRBV6-5	13	-	TRBJ1-2	-	CASSYGAGYGYTF	TGTGCCAGCAGTTACGGGGCAGGGTATGGCTACACCTTC
TRBV6-1	14	few	TRBJ1-4	-	CASRTGSPGEKLFF	TGTGCCAGCAGGACGGGGTCGCCGGGTGAAAAACTGTTTTTT
TRBV7-2	12	many	TRBJ2-5	-	CATSPTAETQYF	TGTGCCACCTCCCCCACAGCGGAGACCCAGTACTTC
TRBV7-9	16	-	TRBJ2-1	TRBD2	CASRSSGGSSYNEQFF	TGTGCCAGCAGGAGTAGCGGGGGCAGCTCCTACAATGAGCAGTTCTTC
TRBV7-2	16	-	TRBJ2-7	-	CASSPDGRGCFLEQHF	TGTGCCAGCAGCCCAGACGGACGGGGTTGCTTCCTGGAGCAGCACTTC
TRBV30	14	-	TRBJ2-7	-	CAWSVGAGRYEQYF	TGTGCCTGGAGTGTAGGGGCAGGGCGCTACGAGCAGTACTTC
TRBV7-2	17	many	TRBJ2-7	-	CASSPKGGQPSSYEQYF	TGTGCCAGCAGCCCGAAAGGAGGACAGCCTAGCTCCTACGAGCAGTACTTC
TRBV5-4	15	few	TRBJ2-5	-	CASSLRAAGKETQYF	TGTGCCAGCAGCTTGAGAGCGGCGGGGAAAGAGACCCAGTACTTC
TRBV20-1	14	few	TRBJ2-5	-	CSASEGVEQETQYF	TGCAGTGCTAGCGAGGGAGTCGAACAAGAGACCCAGTACTTC
TRBV12-3/TRBV12-4	17	-	TRBJ1-1	TRBD1	CASSLLPPGQGRVEAFF	TGTGCCAGCAGTTTACTGCCCCCGGGACAGGGGAGAGTGGAAGCTTTCTTT
TRBV5-6	15	many	TRBJ2-1	-	CASSFGGPGDNEQFF	TGTGCCAGCAGCTTCGGGGGGCCAGGAGACAATGAGCAGTTCTTC
TRBV11-2	17	many	TRBJ1-2	TRBD1	CASSLEPILGQGSGYTF	TGTGCCAGCAGCTTAGAACCTATCCTAGGACAGGGGTCTGGCTACACCTTC
TRBV6-5	14	-	TRBJ2-7	TRBD1	CASNDRQGGYEQYF	TGTGCCAGCAATGACCGACAGGGCGGCTACGAGCAGTACTTC
TRBV7-2	13	many	TRBJ1-2	-	CASSSDPRGFHTF	TGTGCCAGCAGTTCGGACCCCCGGGGGTTCCACACCTTC
TRBV12-3/TRBV12-4	12	many	TRBJ2-3	-	CASSPGTNTQYF	TGTGCCAGCAGCCCCGGGACAAATACGCAGTATTTT
TRBV12-3/TRBV12-4	15	many	TRBJ1-2	-	CASSPGYRDLYGYTF	TGTGCCAGCAGTCCTGGCTACAGGGACCTCTATGGCTACACCTTC
TRBV6-1	15	few	TRBJ1-4	-	CASRANRAPNEKLFF	TGTGCCAGCAGGGCTAACAGGGCGCCTAATGAAAAACTGTTTTTT
TRBV2	14	few	TRBJ1-2	TRBD1	CASRGQGAGYGYTF	TGTGCCAGCAGGGGACAGGGGGCTGGCTATGGCTACACCTTC
TRBV4-3	17	few	TRBJ2-1	TRBD2	CASSQVTGLAVYNEQFF	TGCGCCAGCAGCCAAGTGACGGGACTAGCGGTCTACAATGAGCAGTTCTTC
TRBV7-2	15	many	TRBJ1-1	-	CASSFLRKMNTEAFF	TGTGCCAGCAGCTTCCTACGTAAGATGAACACTGAAGCTTTCTTT
TRBV7-9	15	few	TRBJ2-5	-	CASSPGGSAGETQYF	TGTGCCAGCAGCCCGGGGGGCAGCGCCGGGGAGACCCAGTACTTC
TRBV6-6	17	few	TRBJ2-1	TRBD2	CASSYSASGGFYNEQFF	TGTGCCAGCAGTTACTCGGCTAGCGGGGGTTTCTACAATGAGCAGTTCTTC
TRBV11-3	15	-	TRBJ2-1	-	CASSLAGPGANEQFF	TGTGCCAGCAGCTTAGCAGGGCCCGGGGCCAATGAGCAGTTCTTC
TRBV7-6	16	-	TRBJ2-1	-	CASSLSLTSSYNEQFF	TGTGCCAGCAGTCTTTCCCTCACCAGCTCCTACAATGAGCAGTTCTTC
TRBV7-2	17	-	TRBJ2-4	TRBD2	CASSLPFAGVPIGIQYF	TGTGCCAGCAGCCTCCCCTTTGCGGGGGTCCCCATAGGCATTCAGTACTTC
TRBV7-2	15	many	TRBJ1-5	TRBD1	CASSPGQTNNQPQHF	TGTGCCAGCAGTCCGGGACAGACCAACAATCAGCCCCAGCATTTT
TRBV12-3/TRBV12-4	13	few	TRBJ1-5	-	CASSLQANQPQHF	TGTGCCAGCAGTTTACAGGCCAATCAGCCCCAGCATTTT
TRBV4-1	15	few	TRBJ2-1	-	CASSFEYSGVNEQFF	TGCGCCAGCAGCTTCGAATATAGCGGAGTCAATGAGCAGTTCTTC
TRBV4-2	16	many	TRBJ2-5	TRBD2	CASSQVLAGEQETQYF	TGTGCCAGCAGCCAAGTCCTAGCGGGGGAGCAAGAGACCCAGTACTTC
TRBV5-1	14	few	TRBJ1-4	-	CASSSGTLLEKLFF	TGCGCCAGCAGCTCCGGGACACTCCTTGAAAAACTGTTTTTT
TRBV7-2	14	many	TRBJ2-3	-	CASSLARGSDTQYF	TGTGCCAGCAGCTTAGCAAGGGGTTCAGATACGCAGTATTTT
TRBV12-3/TRBV12-4	15	many	TRBJ2-5	TRBD2	CASRRTSGGEETQYF	TGTGCCAGCAGGAGGACTAGCGGGGGGGAAGAGACCCAGTACTTC
TRBV20-1	15	-	TRBJ2-1	-	CSAAPGLGNYNEQFF	TGCAGTGCGGCCCCGGGACTGGGGAACTACAATGAGCAGTTCTTC
TRBV7-8	16	many	TRBJ1-1	-	CASSPRGTLRSTEAFF	TGTGCCAGCAGCCCACGGGGAACCCTCCGGAGCACTGAAGCTTTCTTT
TRBV6-4	13	few	TRBJ2-3	-	CASSDSPADTQYF	TGTGCCAGCAGTGATAGCCCCGCTGATACGCAGTATTTT
TRBV12-3/TRBV12-4	13	many	TRBJ2-5	-	CASTQGGGETQYF	TGTGCCAGCACCCAGGGCGGCGGGGAGACCCAGTACTTC
TRBV6-1	16	-	TRBJ2-3	-	CASARGSWGSTDTQYF	TGTGCCAGCGCAAGAGGCAGTTGGGGTAGCACAGATACGCAGTATTTT
TRBV7-9	14	few	TRBJ2-1	-	CASSLEVSGGEQFF	TGTGCCAGCAGCTTAGAAGTCTCCGGGGGTGAGCAGTTCTTC
TRBV7-2	14	many	TRBJ2-3	-	CASSFSRNTDTQYF	TGTGCCAGCAGCTTTTCACGGAACACAGATACGCAGTATTTT
TRBV4-2	15	many	TRBJ2-3	TRBD2	CASSLIAGTTDTQYF	TGTGCCAGCAGCCTTATAGCGGGAACAACAGATACGCAGTATTTT
TRBV27	14	once	TRBJ1-1	-	CASRRPDLGTEAFF	TGTGCCAGCAGAAGGCCCGACTTAGGGACTGAAGCTTTCTTT
TRBV5-6	14	-	TRBJ1-6	-	CASSLRGRRSPLHF	TGTGCCAGCAGCTTGAGGGGACGAAGGTCACCCCTCCACTTT